The 28 T cell receptor beta chains below come from one sample, sequenced in a study of Tregs in tolerant kidney transplant recipients (dated 2019 in TCRdb). The label giving this sample's time point can be read as: blood sample drawn before combined kidney and bone marrow transplant. The library was obtained by the immunoSEQ multiplex PCR assay. The clones in this table, taken by TCRdb from immuneACCESS, are in-frame only. Not every clone is retained; where verified, under half of the shortfall comes from an unresolved V gene, and the cause of the rest is unknown. This sample lists under 85,000 clones; 85% to 90% were detected once. The biggest ten clones account for more than 0.35% of the sample. Here the sequenced sample was CD4+ T cells from blood, taken before the transplant. The receptor set was obtained from a human donor who received a combined kidney and bone marrow transplant.

The CDR3 nucleotides read TGTGCCAGCAGTGCGACTAGCGTCTACAATGAGCAGTTCTTC. This translates into CASSATSVYNEQFF. The rearrangement uses TRBV27 and TRBJ2-1; 8 nucleotides match TRBD2. Per the germline V gene, CDR1 is MNHEY and CDR2 is SMNVEV (reference sequence). CDR3 length: 14 residues. With 5 bases clipped from V and 3 bases from J, the junction kept 3 bases outside the gene matches.

The J gene is TRBJ2-3, the V gene TRBV4-2; TRBD2 matches 10 bases. The CDR3 runs 16 residues. The germline V gene encodes CDR1 LGHNA and CDR2 YNFKEQ. The V and J ends lost 0 bases and 8 bases, in that order; junction bases with no gene match: 8. CDR3 protein: CASSQDWVASGSTQYF. CDR3 nucleotide sequence: TGTGCCAGCAGCCAAGATTGGGTAGCTAGCGGGAGTACGCAGTATTTT.

This clone was seen a single time. V is TRBV29-1 and J is TRBJ2-5; 14 bases agree with TRBD2. Germline CDR1 SQVTM, CDR2 ANQGSEA. Losses at the gene ends were 6 bases for V and 5 bases for J; bases not matched to a gene: 17. The CDR3 has 18 amino acids. This CDR3 reads CSVVIPPGLAGVVETQYF. The CDR3 DNA is TGCAGCGTCGTTATACCCCCGGGACTAGCGGGAGTGGTGGAGACCCAGTACTTC.

V and J are TRBV7-2 and TRBJ2-5; 12 positions match TRBD2. The CDR3 totals 16 residues. From germline, CDR1 is SGHTA and CDR2 FQGNSA. Trimming cost V 2 bases and J 2 bases; bases outside gene matches: 3. CDR3 bases: TGTGCCAGCAGCTTAAGGACTAGCGGGGAACAAGAGACCCAGTACTTC. Translation gives CASSLRTSGEQETQYF. Drawing the rest from reference TRBV7-2 and TRBJ2-5, the complete variable domain is GAGVSQSPSNKVTEKGKDVELRCDPISGHTALYWYRQSLGQGLEFLIYFQGNSAPDKSGLPSDRFSAERTGGSVSTLTIQRTQQEDSAVYLCASSLRTSGEQETQYFGPGTRLLVL.

The CDR3 reads CASSLKDTNQPQHF. The CDR3 DNA reads as TGTGCCAGCAGTCTAAAGGACACCAATCAGCCCCAGCATTTT. The J gene is TRBJ1-5, the V gene TRBV27, with D perhaps TRBD1 (5 bases). Trimming took off 5 bases at V and 3 bases at J, with 11 bases between the two ends. The CDR3 is 14 amino acids. The germline V gene has CDR1 MNHEY and CDR2 SMNVEV (reference sequence).

The chain has TRBV28 and TRBJ1-1; the D is unclear. Germline-derived CDR1 and CDR2 are MDHEN and SYDVKM. CDR3 length equals 14 residues. The V end lost 3 bases, the J end lost 9 bases, and 17 bases lay between the germline ends. The CDR3 region is CASSFGGRDGKAFF. CDR3 sequence (DNA): TGTGCCAGCAGTTTTGGAGGACGGGATGGGAAAGCTTTCTTT.

This rearrangement joins TRBV27 to TRBJ2-2; TRBD1 matches at 9 bases. The CDR3 length is 16 residues. J lost 1 base, V lost 3 bases, and 3 bases had no gene match. CDR1 and CDR2 from the germline V gene are MNHEY and SMNVEV (reference sequence). CDR3 nucleotides: TGTGCCAGCAGTTTGGGGACAGGGCGGAACACCGGGGAGCTGTTTTTT. It specifies CASSLGTGRNTGELFF.

The chain uses TRBV14 and TRBJ2-7, with 10 bases identical to TRBD1. With 4 bases clipped from V and 3 bases from J, the junction kept 6 bases outside the gene matches. The CDR3 consists of 15 residues. Germline assignment: CDR1 SGHDN and CDR2 FVKESK. CDR3 amino acids: CASSLPGTGVYEQYF. CDR3 coding DNA: TGTGCCAGCAGCCTACCCGGGACAGGGGTCTACGAGCAGTACTTC.

This clone occurred once. This chain connects TRBV4-1 to TRBJ2-1; 10 nucleotides agree with TRBD2. Per germline, CDR1 MGHRA and CDR2 YSYEKL. The CDR3 spans 19 residues. J gave up 0 bases and V 1 base, and 9 bases lay outside the gene matches. The CDR3 DNA reads TGCGCCAGCAGCCAAGGCGGAGCGGGAGGGCCCGGCTCCTACAATGAGCAGTTCTTC. Translating it yields CASSQGGAGGPGSYNEQFF.

The chain recombines TRBV28 with TRBJ2-7; D is perhaps TRBD2 (5 bases). The V end was cut by 3 bases, the J end by 6 bases, with 12 bases between. Germline CDR1 reads MDHEN; CDR2 reads SYDVKM. CDR3 length: 13 amino acids. The chain's CDR3 is CASSLSSYGEQYF. The CDR3 nucleotides are TGTGCCAGCAGTTTGTCTAGCTATGGCGAGCAGTACTTC.

The chain carries TRBV6-4 and TRBJ1-2; TRBD1 matches at 9 bases. Germline values: CDR1 MRHNA, CDR2 SNTAGT. This CDR3 has 15 residues. Unmatched junction bases numbered 6, after V lost 0 bases and J lost 7 bases. The CDR3 coding sequence is TGTGCCAGCAGTGACTCCAACAGGGGGCCGGGTGGCTACACCTTC. This encodes CASSDSNRGPGGYTF.

This chain joins TRBV27 and TRBJ2-1, with TRBD2 as a possible D gene (6 bases). The germline gives CDR1 MNHEY, CDR2 SMNVEV (reference sequence). The CDR3 has 14 residues. The V end was cut by 7 bases, the J end by 0 bases, with 10 bases between. As DNA, the CDR3 is TGTGCCAGCATGAGCGGGTACTCCTACAATGAGCAGTTCTTC. Protein product: CASMSGYSYNEQFF.

This clone was seen a handful of times. The gene calls are TRBV4-3 and TRBJ2-1; maybe TRBD2 (6 bases). The ends were cut back, 1 base at V and 0 bases at J, with 19 bases in the middle. The germline V gene has CDR1 LGHNA and CDR2 YSLEER. The CDR3 has 19 residues. The CDR3: CASSQGVKWREDSYNEQFF. The CDR3 nucleotides read TGCGCCAGCAGCCAAGGGGTCAAGTGGCGGGAAGACTCCTACAATGAGCAGTTCTTC.

The V gene is TRBV10-3, the J gene TRBJ1-1; TRBD1 agrees at 12 bases. The length of the CDR3 is 15 residues. After removal of 6 bases from V and 6 bases from J, the junction contained 8 bases not matched to a gene. CDR1 ENHRY and CDR2 SYGVKD come from the germline V gene. CDR3 region: CAISSGTGGLAEAFF. The CDR3 bases are TGTGCCATCAGCTCCGGGACAGGGGGCTTGGCTGAAGCTTTCTTT.

This chain links TRBV2 with TRBJ2-5; D gene unclear. From germline, CDR1 is SNHLY and CDR2 FYNNEI. V lost 6 bases and J 7 bases, leaving 12 bases between the germline ends. The CDR3 covers 12 residues. The CDR3 loop reads CASRTLPGTQYF. The CDR3 DNA reads TGTGCCAGCAGGACCCTTCCAGGGACCCAGTACTTC. Filled out from reference TRBV2 and TRBJ2-5, the complete variable domain reads EPEVTQTPSHQVTQMGQEVILRCVPISNHLYFYWYRQILGQKVEFLVSFYNNEISEKSEIFDDQFSVERPDGSNFTLKIRSTKLEDSAMYFCASRTLPGTQYFGPGTRLLVL.

The V gene is TRBV28, the J gene TRBJ2-3, with 7 positions matching TRBD2. Germline V gene sequence: CDR1 MDHEN, CDR2 SYDVKM. The trim removed 2 bases at V and 4 bases at J, leaving 9 bases unmatched. CDR3 length: 16 residues. The CDR3 sequence is CASSLRGGRPADTQYF. CDR3 sequence (DNA): TGTGCCAGCAGTTTAAGGGGCGGGAGACCGGCAGATACGCAGTATTTT. Complete variable domain (other parts from reference TRBV28 and TRBJ2-3): DVKVTQSSRYLVKRTGEKVFLECVQDMDHENMFWYRQDPGLGLRLIYFSYDVKMKEKGDIPEGYSVSREKKERFSLILESASTNQTSMYLCASSLRGGRPADTQYFGPGTRLTVL.

The chain couples TRBV5-1 to TRBJ1-1; D remains unclear. CDR1 and CDR2 (germline): SGHRS, YFSETQ. This CDR3 is built from 13 residues. The V gene lost 0 bases and the J gene lost 3 bases, with 6 bases spanning the gap. DNA of the CDR3: TGCGCCAGCAGCTTGGTCGGGGACACTGAAGCTTTCTTT. This codes for CASSLVGDTEAFF.

The J gene is TRBJ2-3, the V gene TRBV7-3; 8 bases map to TRBD2. CDR1 is SGHTA, CDR2 FQGTGA, per germline. The CDR3 runs to 15 residues. V trimming: 1 base; J trimming: 3 bases; junction bases outside the gene matches: 3. This chain's CDR3 is CASSLIAGLTDTQYF. In DNA, the CDR3 is TGTGCCAGCAGCTTAATAGCGGGGTTAACAGATACGCAGTATTTT.

In DNA form, the CDR3 reads TGTGCCAGTAGTCCCCTGACAGACAACACCGGGGAGCTGTTTTTT. Amino acids: CASSPLTDNTGELFF. This sequence joins TRBV19 and TRBJ2-2; a weak D match, TRBD1 (5 bases). The V and J ends lost 5 bases and 2 bases respectively, with 12 bases between them. CDR3 length equals 15 residues. Germline CDR1 LNHDA, CDR2 SQIVND (reference sequence).

The rearrangement links TRBV28 to TRBJ2-4, with TRBD1 identical over 8 bases. V lost 8 bases and J lost 8; bases outside the gene matches: 11. There are 14 residues in the CDR3. CDR1 is MDHEN and CDR2 is SYDVKM in the germline V gene. CDR3 sequence reads: CASRTGGTVDIQYF. CDR3 in DNA: TGTGCCAGCCGAACAGGGGGAACGGTGGACATTCAGTACTTC. The entire variable domain, with the rest obtained from reference TRBV28 and TRBJ2-4, is as follows: DVKVTQSSRYLVKRTGEKVFLECVQDMDHENMFWYRQDPGLGLRLIYFSYDVKMKEKGDIPEGYSVSREKKERFSLILESASTNQTSMYLCASRTGGTVDIQYFGAGTRLSVL.

The chain joins TRBV5-1 to TRBJ2-5; D perhaps matches TRBD1 (6 bases). This CDR3 comprises 13 residues. Germline V CDR1 and CDR2: SGHRS, YFSETQ. V lost 0 bases and J lost 5, with 8 bases in between. DNA for the CDR3: TGCGCCAGCAGCTTGGGACAGGAGGAGACCCAGTACTTC. Translation: CASSLGQEETQYF.

Here the CDR3 reads CAWSVATINYGYTF. In DNA, the CDR3 is TGTGCCTGGAGTGTAGCCACGATTAACTATGGCTACACCTTC. V and J are TRBV30 and TRBJ1-2; no firm D call. V was shortened by 0 bases and J by 1 base, with 9 bases between the two germline ends. The CDR3 length is 14 residues. The germline CDR1 and CDR2 sequences are GTSNPN and SVGIG (reference sequence).

V usage is TRBV28 and J usage is TRBJ2-7; 14 bases align to TRBD2. Germline-derived CDR1 and CDR2 are MDHEN and SYDVKM. Trimming removed 4 bases from V and 0 bases from J; junction bases left unmatched: 23. This CDR3 contains 23 residues. The CDR3 loop reads CASSSQTGSGTSGGLISSYEQYF. The DNA of the CDR3 is TGTGCCAGCAGTTCCCAGACGGGATCCGGGACTAGCGGGGGCCTTATTAGCTCCTACGAGCAGTACTTC.

The chain couples TRBV4-2 to TRBJ2-3, with 14 bases aligning to TRBD2. V was pared by 2 bases and J by 0 bases, with 10 bases of the junction left unmatched. The CDR3 runs 20 residues. CDR1 LGHNA and CDR2 YNFKEQ come from the germline V gene. CDR3 in DNA: TGTGCCAGCAGCCAAAGGAAGGGGACTAGCGGGAGCACTAGCACAGATACGCAGTATTTT. Its translation: CASSQRKGTSGSTSTDTQYF.

The V call is TRBV5-1, the J call TRBJ2-1; D is ambiguous. The germline CDR1 and CDR2 sequences are SGHRS and YFSETQ. The V end lost 2 bases, the J end lost 6 bases, and 9 bases lay between the germline ends. The CDR3 has 13 residues. The DNA for the CDR3 is TGCGCCAGCAGCTTTAACTATCCCAATGAGCAGTTCTTC. It encodes CASSFNYPNEQFF.

The rearrangement uses TRBV5-8 and TRBJ2-5; 8 bases map to TRBD2. V shed 0 bases and J 5 bases; nucleotides not matched to a gene: 9. The CDR3 loop spans 16 amino acids. Germline-derived CDR1 and CDR2 are SGHTS and YDEGEE. The CDR3 bases are TGTGCCAGCAGCTTGGTTCTTCCGGGAGGGAGGGAGACCCAGTACTTC. Residues: CASSLVLPGGRETQYF.

The chain is built from TRBV5-1 and TRBJ2-7; 7 bases line up with TRBD2. The CDR3 extends over 15 amino acids. Germline CDR1 SGHRS, CDR2 YFSETQ. V shed 0 bases and J 3 bases; nucleotides not matched to a gene: 6. CDR3 nucleotides: TGCGCCAGCAGCTTGGCGGGGACTAATAGCTACGAGCAGTACTTC. This gives the protein CASSLAGTNSYEQYF.

The chain employs TRBV4-1 and TRBJ2-7; 10 nucleotides agree with TRBD2. The germline V gene has CDR1 MGHRA and CDR2 YSYEKL. With V trimmed by 5 bases and J by 0 bases, 7 bases remained unmatched. The CDR3 is 16 amino acids. The CDR3 loop is CASSSPGTSASYEQYF. CDR3 DNA sequence: TGCGCCAGCAGCTCCCCCGGGACTAGCGCCTCCTACGAGCAGTACTTC.